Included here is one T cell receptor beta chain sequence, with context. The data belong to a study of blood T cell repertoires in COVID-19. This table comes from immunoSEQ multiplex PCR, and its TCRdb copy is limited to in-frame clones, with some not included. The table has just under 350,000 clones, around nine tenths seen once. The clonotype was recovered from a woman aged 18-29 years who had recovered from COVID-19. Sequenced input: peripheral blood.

The CDR3 DNA sequence: TGTGCCAGCAGTTCTCCCGGGACACGGCCGACTGAAGCTTTCTTT. Protein sequence: CASSSPGTRPTEAFF. The V and J genes are TRBV27 and TRBJ1-1; possibly TRBD1 for D (6 bases). Per germline, CDR1 MNHEY and CDR2 SMNVEV (reference sequence). V dropped 4 bases and J dropped 5 bases, with 17 bases sitting between them. This CDR3 spans 15 amino acids.